This TCR beta chain was retrieved from a study of neurological immune-mediated disorders. Whole-study results and caveats: The absence of shared CDR3 amino acid sequences among expanded clones across subjects suggests private repertoires in all groups. The greatest TCR clonal expansion appeared in HTLV-1-associated myelopathy and the smallest, falling below healthy controls, in multiple sclerosis. Among 34 multiple sclerosis patients, phylogenetic grouping put the repertoires of 18 into a single related-CDR3 cluster, a possible signature.

Synthesis of cDNA used 5'RACE (with 10-nucleotide random UMIs). TCRdb processed the 5' RACE reads anew with MiXCR; each CDR3 protein has one entry. The repertoire holds approximately 130,000 distinct CDR3 sequences, roughly 3.2% seen once, with roughly 1.3% in the top ten. Trimming at V came to 1 base and at J to 3 bases, leaving 3 bases not matched to a gene. CDR1 is LGHNA and CDR2 is YSLEER in the germline V gene. CDR3 length: 15 amino acids. This clonotype was counted at least ten times. Its specificity is not known. V gene TRBV4-3 combines with J gene TRBJ2-1, with 7 bases that match TRBD1. Material: PBMCs. The clonotype comes from a woman aged 30 to 39 with multiple sclerosis. The CDR3 protein is CASSQVAGGYNEQFF. CDR3 bases: TGCGCCAGCAGCCAAGTGGCAGGGGGCTACAATGAGCAGTTCTTC.